The T cell receptor beta chain under discussion was sequenced for a study of shared clonotypes between healthy human individuals. Study background: Per-donor plates numbered three CD4 naive, three CD4 memory, two CD8 naive and one CD8 memory.

Deep was the level at which the assay was run. Libraries were prepared by immunoSEQ multiplex PCR; TCRdb keeps only in-frame clonotypes and omits some of them. The sample includes some 1,100,000 clones, approximately 80% seen only once; the top ten take roughly 0.56%. With 5 bases clipped from V and 6 bases from J, the junction kept 8 bases outside the gene matches. The CDR3 spans 14 residues. Germline CDR1 and CDR2: SGHTA and FQGTGA. CD45RA-negative memory and CD45RA+ naive subsets were split from the CD4+ cells. The chain links TRBV7-3 to TRBJ1-1; TRBD1 aligns across 8 bases. Sequenced material: memory CD4+ T cells from PBMCs. This sample's subset: CD45RA-negative fraction. The source of this sequence is a young man in good health. Some clones in this sample may be carry-over from other donors' samples. The CDR3 sequence is CASSRTGQEAEAFF. The CDR3 bases are TGTGCCAGCAGCCGGACAGGGCAGGAGGCTGAAGCTTTCTTT.